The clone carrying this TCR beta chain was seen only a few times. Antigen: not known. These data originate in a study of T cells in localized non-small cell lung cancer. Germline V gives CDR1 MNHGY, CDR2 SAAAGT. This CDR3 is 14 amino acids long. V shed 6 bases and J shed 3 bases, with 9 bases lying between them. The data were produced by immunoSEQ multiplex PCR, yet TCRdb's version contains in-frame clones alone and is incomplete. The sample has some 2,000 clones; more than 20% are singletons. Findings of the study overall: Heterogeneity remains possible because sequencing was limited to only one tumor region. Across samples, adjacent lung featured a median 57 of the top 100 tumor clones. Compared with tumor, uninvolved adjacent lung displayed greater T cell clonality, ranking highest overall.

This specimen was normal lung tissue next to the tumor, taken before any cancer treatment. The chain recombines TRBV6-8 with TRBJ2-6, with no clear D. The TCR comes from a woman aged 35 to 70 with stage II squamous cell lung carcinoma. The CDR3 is CASRKEGGANVLTF. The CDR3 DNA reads TGTGCCAGCAGGAAAGAAGGTGGGGCCAACGTCCTGACTTTC.